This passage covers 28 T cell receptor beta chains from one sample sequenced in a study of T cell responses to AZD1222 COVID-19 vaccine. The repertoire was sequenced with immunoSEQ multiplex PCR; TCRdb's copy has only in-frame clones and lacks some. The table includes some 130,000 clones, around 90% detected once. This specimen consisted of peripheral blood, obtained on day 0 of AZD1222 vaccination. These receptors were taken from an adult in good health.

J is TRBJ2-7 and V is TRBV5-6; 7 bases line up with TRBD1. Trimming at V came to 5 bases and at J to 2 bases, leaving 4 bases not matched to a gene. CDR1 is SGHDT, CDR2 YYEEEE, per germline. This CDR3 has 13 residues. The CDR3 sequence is CASRTGFTYEQYF. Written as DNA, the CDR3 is TGTGCCAGCAGGACAGGGTTCACCTACGAGCAGTACTTC.

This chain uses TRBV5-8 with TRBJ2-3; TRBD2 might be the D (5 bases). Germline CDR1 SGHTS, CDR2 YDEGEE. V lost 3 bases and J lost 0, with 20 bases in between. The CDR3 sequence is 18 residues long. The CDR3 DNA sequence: TGTGCCAGCAGCTCCGAACCAGCGGCTTCTTCTAGCACAGATACGCAGTATTTT. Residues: CASSSEPAASSSTDTQYF.

As DNA, the CDR3 is TGTGCCAGCAGTTTAGGTAGTCATGGGGGTCAGCCCCAGCATTTT. The encoded protein is CASSLGSHGGQPQHF. This rearrangement joins TRBV27 to TRBJ1-5; TRBD1 might be the D (5 bases). This CDR3 contains 15 residues. Germline V gene data show CDR1 as MNHEY and CDR2 as SMNVEV (reference sequence). V lost 2 bases, J lost 6 bases, and 14 bases lay in between.

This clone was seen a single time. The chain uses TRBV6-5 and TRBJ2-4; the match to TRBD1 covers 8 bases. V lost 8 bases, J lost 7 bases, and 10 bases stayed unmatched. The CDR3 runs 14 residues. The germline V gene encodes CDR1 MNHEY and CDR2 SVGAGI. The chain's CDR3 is CASANRGEGNIQYF. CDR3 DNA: TGTGCCAGCGCGAACAGGGGGGAAGGGAACATTCAGTACTTC.

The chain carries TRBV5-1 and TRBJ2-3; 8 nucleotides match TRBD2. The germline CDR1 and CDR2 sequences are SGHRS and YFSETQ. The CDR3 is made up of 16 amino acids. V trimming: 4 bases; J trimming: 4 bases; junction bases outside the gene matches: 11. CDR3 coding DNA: TGCGCCAGCAGCGGCGGGACTAGTGTTGGGCCAGATACGCAGTATTTT. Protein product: CASSGGTSVGPDTQYF.

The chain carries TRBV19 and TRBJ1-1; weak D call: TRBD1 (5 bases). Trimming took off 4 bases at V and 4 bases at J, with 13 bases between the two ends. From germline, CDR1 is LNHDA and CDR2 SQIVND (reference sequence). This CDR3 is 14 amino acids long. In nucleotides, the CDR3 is TGTGCCAGTAGTAATCCGGGGCAGGTCACTGAAGCTTTCTTT. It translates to CASSNPGQVTEAFF. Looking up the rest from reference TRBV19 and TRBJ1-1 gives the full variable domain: DGGITQSPKYLFRKEGQNVTLSCEQNLNHDAMYWYRQDPGQGLRLIYYSQIVNDFQKGDIAEGYSVSREKKESFPLTVTSAQKNPTAFYLCASSNPGQVTEAFFGQGTRLTVV.

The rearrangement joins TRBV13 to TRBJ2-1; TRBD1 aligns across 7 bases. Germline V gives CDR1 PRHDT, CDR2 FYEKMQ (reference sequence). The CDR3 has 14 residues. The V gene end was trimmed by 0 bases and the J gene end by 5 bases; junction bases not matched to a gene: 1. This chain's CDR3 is CASSLGRGNNEQFF. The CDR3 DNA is TGTGCCAGCAGCTTAGGCAGGGGGAACAATGAGCAGTTCTTC.

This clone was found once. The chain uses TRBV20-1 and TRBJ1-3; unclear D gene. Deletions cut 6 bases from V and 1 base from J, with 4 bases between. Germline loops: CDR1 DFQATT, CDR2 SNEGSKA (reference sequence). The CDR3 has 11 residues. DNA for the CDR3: TGCAGTGCGTGGTCTGGAAACACCATATATTTT. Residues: CSAWSGNTIYF.

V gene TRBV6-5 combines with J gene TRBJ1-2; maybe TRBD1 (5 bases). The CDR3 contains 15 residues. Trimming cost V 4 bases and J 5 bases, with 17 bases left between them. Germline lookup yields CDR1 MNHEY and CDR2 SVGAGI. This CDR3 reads CASSSRDPSGYGYTF. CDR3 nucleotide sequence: TGTGCCAGCAGTTCGCGGGACCCCTCGGGGTATGGCTACACCTTC.

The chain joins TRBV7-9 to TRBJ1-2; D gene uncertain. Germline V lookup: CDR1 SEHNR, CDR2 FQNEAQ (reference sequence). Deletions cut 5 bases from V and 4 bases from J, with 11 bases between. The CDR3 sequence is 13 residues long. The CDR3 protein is CASSPMDLYGYTF. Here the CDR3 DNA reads TGTGCCAGCAGCCCTATGGACCTCTATGGCTACACCTTC.

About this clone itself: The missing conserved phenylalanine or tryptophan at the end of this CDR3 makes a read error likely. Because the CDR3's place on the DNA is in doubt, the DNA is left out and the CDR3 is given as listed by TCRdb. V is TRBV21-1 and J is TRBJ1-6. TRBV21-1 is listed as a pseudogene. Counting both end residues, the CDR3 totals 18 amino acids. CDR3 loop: CASSKVQGKGTSGKTAFH.

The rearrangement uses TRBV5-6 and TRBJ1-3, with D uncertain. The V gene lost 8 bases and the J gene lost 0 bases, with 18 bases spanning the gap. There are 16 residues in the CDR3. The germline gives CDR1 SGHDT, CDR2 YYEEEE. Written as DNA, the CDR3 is TGTGCCAGTCTCCAGAGCACCCTTTACTCTGGAAACACCATATATTTT. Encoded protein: CASLQSTLYSGNTIYF.

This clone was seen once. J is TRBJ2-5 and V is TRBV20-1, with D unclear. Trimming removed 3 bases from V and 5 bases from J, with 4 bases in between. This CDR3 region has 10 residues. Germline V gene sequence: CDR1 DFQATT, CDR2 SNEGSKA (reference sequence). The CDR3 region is CSARTETQYF. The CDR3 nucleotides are TGCAGTGCTAGGACGGAGACCCAGTACTTC.

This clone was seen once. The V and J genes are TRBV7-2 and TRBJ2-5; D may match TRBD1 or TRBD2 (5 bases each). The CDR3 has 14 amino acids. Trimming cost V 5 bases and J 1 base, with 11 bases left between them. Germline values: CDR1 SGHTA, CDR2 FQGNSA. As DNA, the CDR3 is TGTGCCAGCAGCCCGTGGGGACCCCAAGAGACCCAGTACTTC. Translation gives CASSPWGPQETQYF. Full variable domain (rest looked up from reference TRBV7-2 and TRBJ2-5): GAGVSQSPSNKVTEKGKDVELRCDPISGHTALYWYRQSLGQGLEFLIYFQGNSAPDKSGLPSDRFSAERTGGSVSTLTIQRTQQEDSAVYLCASSPWGPQETQYFGPGTRLLVL.

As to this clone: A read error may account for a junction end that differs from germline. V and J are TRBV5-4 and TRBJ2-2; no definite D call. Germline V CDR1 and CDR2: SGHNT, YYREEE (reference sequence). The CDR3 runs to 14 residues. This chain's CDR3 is CASSSKTRTEELFF. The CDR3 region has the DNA TGTGCCAGCAGCTCGAAGACTCGCACCGAGGAGCTGTTTTTT.

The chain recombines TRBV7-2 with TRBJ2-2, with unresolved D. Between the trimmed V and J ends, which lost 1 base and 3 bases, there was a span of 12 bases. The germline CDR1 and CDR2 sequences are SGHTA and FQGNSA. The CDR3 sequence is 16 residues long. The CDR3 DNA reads TGTGCCAGCAGCTTAGACTCCCGGGTCCACACCGGGGAGCTGTTTTTT. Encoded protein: CASSLDSRVHTGELFF. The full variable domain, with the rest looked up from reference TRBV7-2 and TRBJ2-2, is GAGVSQSPSNKVTEKGKDVELRCDPISGHTALYWYRQSLGQGLEFLIYFQGNSAPDKSGLPSDRFSAERTGGSVSTLTIQRTQQEDSAVYLCASSLDSRVHTGELFFGEGSRLTVL.

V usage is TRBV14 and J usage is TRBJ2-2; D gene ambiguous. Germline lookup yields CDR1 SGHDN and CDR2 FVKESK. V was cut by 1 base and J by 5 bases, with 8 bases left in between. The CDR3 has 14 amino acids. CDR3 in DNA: TGTGCCAGCAGCCAAGTAAGGGTAACCGGGGAGCTGTTTTTT. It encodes CASSQVRVTGELFF.

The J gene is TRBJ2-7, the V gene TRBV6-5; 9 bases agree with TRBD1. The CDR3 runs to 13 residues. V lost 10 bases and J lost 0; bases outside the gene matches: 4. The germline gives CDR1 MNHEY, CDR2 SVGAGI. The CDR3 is CATKTGGSYEQYF. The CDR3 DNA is TGTGCCACAAAGACAGGGGGCTCCTACGAGCAGTACTTC.

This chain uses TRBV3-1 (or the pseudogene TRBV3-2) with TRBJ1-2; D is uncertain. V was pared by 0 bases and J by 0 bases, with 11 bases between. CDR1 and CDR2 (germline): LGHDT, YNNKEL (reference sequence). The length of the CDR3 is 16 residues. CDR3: CASSQDPTATNYGYTF. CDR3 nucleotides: TGTGCCAGCAGCCAAGACCCCACAGCTACTAACTATGGCTACACCTTC.

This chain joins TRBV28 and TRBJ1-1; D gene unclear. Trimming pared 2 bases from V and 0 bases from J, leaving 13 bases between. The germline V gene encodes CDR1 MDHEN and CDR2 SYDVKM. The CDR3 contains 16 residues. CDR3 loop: CASSLIVVGLNTEAFF. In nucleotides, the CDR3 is TGTGCCAGCAGTTTAATCGTCGTCGGGTTGAACACTGAAGCTTTCTTT. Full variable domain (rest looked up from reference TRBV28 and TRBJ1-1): DVKVTQSSRYLVKRTGEKVFLECVQDMDHENMFWYRQDPGLGLRLIYFSYDVKMKEKGDIPEGYSVSREKKERFSLILESASTNQTSMYLCASSLIVVGLNTEAFFGQGTRLTVV.

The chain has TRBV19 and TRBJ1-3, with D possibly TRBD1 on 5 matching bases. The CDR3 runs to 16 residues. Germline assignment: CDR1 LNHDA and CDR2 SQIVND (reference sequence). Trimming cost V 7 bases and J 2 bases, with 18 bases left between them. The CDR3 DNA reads TGTGCCAGTACAATGGGGGGTACGCTCGCTGGAAACACCATATATTTT. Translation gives CASTMGGTLAGNTIYF.

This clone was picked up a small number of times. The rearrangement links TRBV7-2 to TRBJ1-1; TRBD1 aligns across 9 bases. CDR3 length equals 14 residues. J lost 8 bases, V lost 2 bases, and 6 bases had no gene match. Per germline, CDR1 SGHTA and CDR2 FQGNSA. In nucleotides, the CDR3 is TGTGCCAGCAGCTTATTGGGGGGACAGGGAGAAGCTTTCTTT. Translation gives CASSLLGGQGEAFF.

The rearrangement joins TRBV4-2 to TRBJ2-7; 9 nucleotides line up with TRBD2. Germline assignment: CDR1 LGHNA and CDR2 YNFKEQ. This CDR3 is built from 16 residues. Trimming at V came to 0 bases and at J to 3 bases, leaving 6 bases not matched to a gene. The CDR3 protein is CASSQEGSGGHYEQYF. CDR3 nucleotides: TGTGCCAGCAGCCAAGAGGGAAGCGGGGGGCACTACGAGCAGTACTTC.

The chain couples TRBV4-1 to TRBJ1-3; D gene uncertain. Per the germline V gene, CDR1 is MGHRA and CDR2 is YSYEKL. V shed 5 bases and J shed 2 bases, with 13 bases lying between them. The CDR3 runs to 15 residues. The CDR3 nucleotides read TGCGCCAGCAGCGCAGGAGCACTTACTGGAAACACCATATATTTT. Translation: CASSAGALTGNTIYF.

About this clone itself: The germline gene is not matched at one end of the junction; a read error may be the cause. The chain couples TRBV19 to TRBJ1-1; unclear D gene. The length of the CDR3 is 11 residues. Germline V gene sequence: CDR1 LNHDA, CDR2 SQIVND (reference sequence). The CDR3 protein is CASSSTFGLMF. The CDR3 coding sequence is TGTGCCAGTAGTTCCACCTTTGGGTTGATGTTT.

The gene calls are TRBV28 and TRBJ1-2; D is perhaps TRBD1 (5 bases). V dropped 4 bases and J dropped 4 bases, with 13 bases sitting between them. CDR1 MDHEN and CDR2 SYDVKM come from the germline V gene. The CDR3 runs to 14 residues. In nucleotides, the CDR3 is TGTGCCAGCAGTTCGCCACAGGAAACCTATGGCTACACCTTC. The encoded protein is CASSSPQETYGYTF.

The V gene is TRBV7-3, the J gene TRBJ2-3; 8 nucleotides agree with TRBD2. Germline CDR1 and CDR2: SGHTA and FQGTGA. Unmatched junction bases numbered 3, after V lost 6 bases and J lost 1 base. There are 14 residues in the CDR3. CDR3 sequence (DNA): TGTGCCAGCAGTAAAGCGGGGGGCACAGATACGCAGTATTTT. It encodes CASSKAGGTDTQYF.

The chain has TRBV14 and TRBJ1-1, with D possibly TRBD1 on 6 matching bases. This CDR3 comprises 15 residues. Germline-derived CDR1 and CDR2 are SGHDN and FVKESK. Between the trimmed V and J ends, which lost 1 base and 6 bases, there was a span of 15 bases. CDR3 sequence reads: CASSQARGARSEAFF. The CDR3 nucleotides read TGTGCCAGCAGCCAAGCTCGGGGGGCGCGATCTGAAGCTTTCTTT.